The 21 T cell receptor beta chains given below trace back to one sample, sequenced in a study of Tregs in tolerant kidney transplant recipients. Sequencing used immunoSEQ multiplex PCR; TCRdb keeps in-frame clones, though not all of them. This listing includes about 15,000 clones. Recipients received nonmyeloablative bone marrow transplants from related graft donors, with transient mixed chimerism. Sequencing was performed on CD4+ T cells from blood (PBMCs), taken 12 months after the transplant. Receptors originate from a human patient who received a combined kidney and bone marrow transplant. Some T cells may have originated in the graft donor.

With regard to this clone: The CDR3 end is not reached by the read, which stops 3 residues before it; the germline J gene fills it in. The chain links TRBV5-1 to TRBJ1-3; 7 bases are shared with TRBD1. Germline-derived CDR1 and CDR2 are SGHRS and YFSETQ. The CDR3 extends over 14 amino acids. V shed 4 bases and J 2 bases; nucleotides not matched to a gene: 3. The CDR3 loop reads CASSEGTAGNTIYF. The sequenced part of the CDR3 DNA is TGCGCCAGCAGCGAAGGGACAGCTGGAAACACC.

About this clone: The sequence runs out 3 residues before the end of the CDR3; the remainder is reconstructed from the germline J gene. This rearrangement joins TRBV20-1 to TRBJ1-5, with 9 bases lining up with TRBD1. The CDR3 is 13 amino acids. V shed 6 bases, J shed 4 bases, and the junction held 4 bases outside the gene matches. The V gene's germline CDR1 is DFQATT and CDR2 SNEGSKA (reference sequence). The CDR3 is CSALGQGNQPQHF. The part of the CDR3 DNA that was read is TGCAGTGCCCTGGGACAGGGTAATCAGCCC.

Of note for this clone: The read is 3 residues too short to cover the CDR3 end, so that end is filled in from the germline J gene. The chain uses TRBV20-1 and TRBJ1-2; tentative D call: TRBD1 (6 bases). Germline lookup yields CDR1 DFQATT and CDR2 SNEGSKA (reference sequence). V shed 3 bases and J shed 6 bases, with 17 bases lying between them. The CDR3 runs 14 residues. The covered CDR3 bases are TGCAGTGCTAGGGGGGCGGAAGGGAACCATGGC. It encodes CSARGAEGNHG. The CDR3 in its entirety is CSARGAEGNHGYTF.

On this clone: The read ends 3 residues early relative to the CDR3; the germline J gene fills the gap. The chain couples TRBV20-1 to TRBJ2-7; 10 nucleotides agree with TRBD2. The CDR3 contains 18 residues. J gave up 4 bases and V 3 bases, and 18 bases lay outside the gene matches. From germline, CDR1 is DFQATT and CDR2 SNEGSKA (reference sequence). Partial CDR3 DNA: TGCAGTGCTAGCATCCCAGGGGTAGCGGGAGGACGTGGGTACGAG. This codes for CSASIPGVAGGRGYE. The entire CDR3 sequence reads CSASIPGVAGGRGYEQYF.

Worth noting for this clone: The read ends 3 residues before the CDR3 terminus; that terminus is restored from the germline J gene. V is TRBV2 and J is TRBJ1-2; D ambiguous. With 7 bases removed from V and 4 bases from J, the gap between germline ends came to 16 bases. The length of the CDR3 is 14 residues. Per the germline V gene, CDR1 is SNHLY and CDR2 is FYNNEI. The DNA read from the CDR3 is TGTGCCAGCACCCCGGAGCGGGATGGCTATGGC. Its translation is CASTPERDGYG. The CDR3 as a whole reads CASTPERDGYGYTF.

To note about this clone: The DNA ends 3 residues before the CDR3 does, and the rest of the CDR3 is filled in from the germline J gene. V usage is TRBV6-1 and J usage is TRBJ2-7, with D perhaps matching TRBD2 (7 bases). V was clipped by 5 bases and J by 6 bases, with 14 bases between them. There are 13 residues in the CDR3. CDR1 is MNHNS and CDR2 is SASEGT in the germline V gene. CDR3 amino acids: CASSKGQRGEQYF. The sequenced CDR3 bases are TGTGCCAGCAGTAAAGGACAGCGGGGCGAG.

With respect to this clone: The CDR3 end falls 3 residues outside the read, so it is completed with the germline J gene. This specimen includes other DNA sequences encoding the same CDR3. The chain links TRBV11-2 to TRBJ2-2, with D perhaps matching TRBD1 (6 bases). This CDR3 spans 15 amino acids. Germline V gene lookup returns CDR1 SGHAT and CDR2 FQNNGV. Trimming cost V 5 bases and J 4 bases, with 14 bases left between them. This CDR3 reads CASSQQGSGTGELFF. Partial CDR3 DNA: TGTGCCAGCAGCCAACAGGGATCGGGCACCGGGGAG.

The DNA read from the CDR3 is TGTGCCAGCAGCCCGCTACAGGGGTTAAGGGAGACC. Amino acid sequence: CASSPLQGLRET. The full CDR3 reads CASSPLQGLRETQYF. The chain carries TRBV7-9 and TRBJ2-5, with TRBD1 matching 7 bases. The read stops 3 residues short of the end of the CDR3; the missing end is completed from the germline J gene. This CDR3 is 15 amino acids long. Trimming at V came to 5 bases and at J to 5 bases, leaving 11 bases not matched to a gene. Germline V lookup: CDR1 SEHNR, CDR2 FQNEAQ (reference sequence).

Worth noting for this clone: The CDR3 end falls 3 residues outside the read, so it is completed with the germline J gene. V usage is TRBV2 and J usage is TRBJ2-3, with 8 bases that match TRBD2. Trimming removed 3 bases from V and 0 bases from J; junction bases left unmatched: 11. This CDR3 has 18 residues. Germline CDR1 SNHLY, CDR2 FYNNEI. The CDR3 DNA, read in part, is TGTGCCAGCAGTGATATAGAGTTAGCGGGAAAAAGCACAGATACG. Encoded protein: CASSDIELAGKSTDT. The complete CDR3 protein is CASSDIELAGKSTDTQYF.

About this clone itself: The DNA ends 3 residues before the CDR3 does, and the rest of the CDR3 is filled in from the germline J gene. V gene TRBV5-1 combines with J gene TRBJ2-7, with 7 positions matching TRBD1. Trimming at V came to 4 bases and at J to 3 bases, leaving 10 bases not matched to a gene. Germline V lookup: CDR1 SGHRS, CDR2 YFSETQ. The CDR3 covers 15 residues. The CDR3 sequence is CASSPADRAYYEQYF. The part of the CDR3 DNA that was read is TGCGCCAGCAGCCCGGCTGACAGGGCGTACTACGAG.

Points on this clone: The read terminates 3 residues ahead of where the CDR3 ends, so the germline J gene completes it. J is TRBJ2-1 and V is TRBV30; D call uncertain. The CDR3 has 14 amino acids. Trimming shortened V by 7 bases and J by 0 bases, and 13 bases separated the two germline ends. In germline, CDR1 is GTSNPN, CDR2 SVGIG (reference sequence). CDR3 bases read: TGTGCCTCTCAGTCGTCAAGCTCCTACAATGAG. This gives the protein CASQSSSSYNE. The whole CDR3 sequence is CASQSSSSYNEQFF.

A note on this clone: The sequenced fragment ends 3 residues before the CDR3 boundary, so the rest is inferred from the germline J gene. The rearrangement joins TRBV20-1 to TRBJ2-2; 8 bases fit TRBD2. Germline CDR1 is DFQATT and CDR2 is SNEGSKA (reference sequence). Germline trimming cut 3 bases from V and 4 bases from J; bases unmatched to any gene: 10. CDR3 size: 16 residues. Partial CDR3 DNA: TGCAGTGCTAGCGCCACCGGGAGGGGGGGCACCGGGGAG. Amino acid sequence: CSASATGRGGTGE. The entire CDR3 sequence reads CSASATGRGGTGELFF.

Worth noting for this clone: The CDR3 end lies 3 residues beyond the end of the read and is filled in from the germline J gene. The chain carries TRBV6-1 and TRBJ2-7; D not resolved. Germline CDR1 is MNHNS and CDR2 is SASEGT. Trimming removed 2 bases from V and 0 bases from J, with 11 bases in between. CDR3 length equals 15 residues. CDR3 amino acids: CASSEFTGRSYEQYF. The sequenced part of the CDR3 DNA is TGTGCCAGCAGTGAATTTACCGGTCGCTCCTACGAG.

About this clone: The read falls 3 residues short of the CDR3 end, and the missing part is taken from the germline J gene. The rearrangement links TRBV2 to TRBJ2-3; the match to TRBD2 covers 12 bases. CDR1 and CDR2 from the germline V gene are SNHLY and FYNNEI. V was clipped by 6 bases and J by 0 bases; unmatched bases: 10. This CDR3 is 18 amino acids long. The chain's CDR3 is CASRALATSGSSTDTQYF. CDR3 bases read: TGTGCCAGCAGAGCTCTCGCGACTAGCGGGAGTAGCACAGATACG.

Concerning this clone itself: From the germline J gene comes the end of the CDR3, since the read stops 3 residues before it. V gene TRBV29-1 combines with J gene TRBJ2-3, with 14 bases matching TRBD2. Trimming at V came to 1 base and at J to 6 bases, leaving 12 bases not matched to a gene. CDR1 and CDR2 (germline): SQVTM, ANQGSEA. The CDR3 covers 18 residues. The DNA read from the CDR3 is TGCAGCGTTGAAGGGTTGGGACTAGCGGGAGTAATAGCGGATACG. This codes for CSVEGLGLAGVIADT. The complete CDR3 reads CSVEGLGLAGVIADTQYF.

Concerning this clone itself: The sequenced fragment ends 3 residues before the CDR3 boundary, so the rest is inferred from the germline J gene. The chain recombines TRBV7-2 with TRBJ1-1; 8 nucleotides agree with TRBD1. Germline-derived CDR1 and CDR2 are SGHTA and FQGNSA. The CDR3 has 15 amino acids. Trimming at V came to 3 bases and at J to 2 bases, leaving 5 bases not matched to a gene. Partial CDR3 DNA: TGTGCCAGCAGCTTTCTCGGACAGGGAAACACTGAA. As protein: CASSFLGQGNTE. From start to end, the CDR3 is CASSFLGQGNTEAFF.

About this clone: The read ends 3 residues early relative to the CDR3; the germline J gene fills the gap. This chain uses TRBV5-1 with TRBJ2-2; 8 bases are shared with TRBD2. From germline, CDR1 is SGHRS and CDR2 YFSETQ. This CDR3 region has 15 residues. Germline trimming cut 3 bases from V and 5 bases from J; bases unmatched to any gene: 6. The CDR3 here is CASSSSGTSTGELFF. The covered CDR3 bases are TGCGCCAGCAGCTCCTCCGGGACTAGTACCGGGGAG. The complete variable domain, with remaining parts taken from reference TRBV5-1 and TRBJ2-2, reads KAGVTQTPRYLIKTRGQQVTLSCSPISGHRSVSWYQQTPGQGLQFLFEYFSETQRNKGNFPGRFSGRQFSNSRSEMNVSTLELGDSALYLCASSSSGTSTGELFFGEGSRLTVL.

Remarks on this clone: The read halts 3 residues ahead of the CDR3 end, with the missing end drawn from the germline J gene. The rearrangement joins TRBV2 to TRBJ2-1; 10 bases map to TRBD2. The CDR3 sequence is 14 residues long. The V segment lost 9 bases and the J segment 6 bases; nucleotides outside the gene matches: 8. Per germline, CDR1 SNHLY and CDR2 FYNNEI. Here the CDR3 reads CARGEREGRNEQFF. The CDR3 bases that were read are TGTGCCAGGGGGGAGCGGGAGGGCCGCAATGAG.

On this clone: The CDR3 is cut off 3 residues early in the read; its end comes from the germline J gene. The rearrangement links TRBV18 to TRBJ2-7; the D gene is possibly TRBD1 (5 bases). Trimming stripped 4 bases from V and 5 bases from J, with 12 bases between. The CDR3 is 13 amino acids. CDR1 and CDR2 (germline): KGHSH, LQKENI. The part of the CDR3 DNA that was read is TGTGCCAGCTCACGCCTGGGGCTTAACGAG. It yields the protein CASSRLGLNE. The full CDR3 protein reads CASSRLGLNEQYF.

Remarks on this clone: Coverage ceases 3 residues before the CDR3 finishes, and the germline J gene fills in the end. The chain is built from TRBV5-6 and TRBJ2-7; TRBD1 matches at 8 bases. CDR1 and CDR2 (germline): SGHDT, YYEEEE. With V trimmed by 4 bases and J by 6 bases, 9 bases remained unmatched. The CDR3 extends over 14 amino acids. The DNA read from the CDR3 is TGTGCCAGCAGCACCGGTCAGGGGGCTGGCGAG. This translates into CASSTGQGAGE. Given in full, the CDR3 is CASSTGQGAGEQYF.

To note about this clone: The CDR3 extends 3 residues past the end of the read, so its final part is completed from the germline J gene. The rearrangement uses TRBV11-2 and TRBJ1-1; no firm D call. The germline V gene has CDR1 SGHAT and CDR2 FQNNGV. This CDR3 comprises 11 residues. Here the CDR3 reads CASSLPTEAFF. Incomplete CDR3 DNA: TGTGCCAGCAGCCTCCCCACAGAA.